The rows below give T cell receptor beta chains drawn from one sample of a study of identical twins. MiXCR, run by TCRdb on the 5' RACE reads, gives a single entry per CDR3 protein. The repertoire has just under 650,000 distinct CDR3 sequences, around 7.4% of them found once; the top ten carry roughly 1.6%. These data are also associated with another study on yellow fever vaccine responses in identical twins.

The material sequenced was PBMCs. Receptors originate from a woman under 30 in good health. Each CDR3 is given with its conserved first and last residue. Each record gives: CDR3 DNA, CDR3 protein, J gene, D gene, V gene, clone size. The D gene is left open where the match is weak. Clone size is not always given. Where it is, it says once, few, many or a class for expanded clones.

cdr3_nt: TGTGCCAGCAGTCCATCCCCGGACAGGGCTTTCCATAAGCAGTTCTTC
cdr3_aa: CASSPSPDRAFHKQFF
j_call: TRBJ2-1
d_call: TRBD1
v_call: TRBV12-3/TRBV12-4
clone_size: many

cdr3_nt: TGTGCCATCAGTGAGAGGAGTCAGGCCCGACAGAACGAGCAGTACTTC
cdr3_aa: CAISERSQARQNEQYF
j_call: TRBJ2-7
d_call: .
v_call: TRBV10-3
clone_size: many

cdr3_nt: TGTGCCAGCACTGAGGGGGGAACAGATACGCAGTATTTT
cdr3_aa: CASTEGGTDTQYF
j_call: TRBJ2-3
d_call: .
v_call: TRBV2
clone_size: .

cdr3_nt: TGCGCCAGCAGCCAGGCGGACAGGGATAATTCACCCCTCCACTTT
cdr3_aa: CASSQADRDNSPLHF
j_call: TRBJ1-6
d_call: TRBD1
v_call: TRBV4-1
clone_size: .

cdr3_nt: TGTGCCAGCAGCTTAGCGAGCGGGGCGGGACGGCCCCATTATACGCAGTATTTT
cdr3_aa: CASSLASGAGRPHYTQYF
j_call: TRBJ2-3
d_call: TRBD2
v_call: TRBV7-8
clone_size: few

cdr3_nt: TGTGCCAGCAGTTACGAGACAGCCTTGAACACTGAAGCTTTCTTT
cdr3_aa: CASSYETALNTEAFF
j_call: TRBJ1-1
d_call: .
v_call: TRBV6-5
clone_size: many

cdr3_nt: TGTGCCAGCAGTTACTCGGTCCTGGCCCACCTCGGAACAGATACGCAGTATTTT
cdr3_aa: CASSYSVLAHLGTDTQYF
j_call: TRBJ2-3
d_call: .
v_call: TRBV6-5
clone_size: .

cdr3_nt: TGCGCCAGCAGCTCCACGGGGGTGGCAGATACGCAGTATTTT
cdr3_aa: CASSSTGVADTQYF
j_call: TRBJ2-3
d_call: .
v_call: TRBV5-1
clone_size: few

cdr3_nt: TGTGCCAGCAGTCTCCCGACGGGGGTTCGGCCCCAGCATTTT
cdr3_aa: CASSLPTGVRPQHF
j_call: TRBJ1-5
d_call: .
v_call: TRBV28
clone_size: few

cdr3_nt: TGTGCCAGCAGTGAAGCGCCGGGCTACAATGAGCAGTTCTTC
cdr3_aa: CASSEAPGYNEQFF
j_call: TRBJ2-1
d_call: .
v_call: TRBV2
clone_size: many

cdr3_nt: TGTGCCTTCAGCCCCACCATTAGGGGCCAAAGCTACAATGAGCAGTTCTTC
cdr3_aa: CAFSPTIRGQSYNEQFF
j_call: TRBJ2-1
d_call: .
v_call: TRBV12-3/TRBV12-4
clone_size: .

cdr3_nt: TGTGCCAGCAGCCGAATTTTATTGAGCTCCTACGAGCAGTACTTC
cdr3_aa: CASSRILLSSYEQYF
j_call: TRBJ2-7
d_call: .
v_call: TRBV12-3/TRBV12-4
clone_size: few

cdr3_nt: TGCGCCAGCAGCTTGGTGACAGGGGCGATGTACGAGCAGTTCTTC
cdr3_aa: CASSLVTGAMYEQFF
j_call: TRBJ2-1
d_call: TRBD1
v_call: TRBV5-1
clone_size: .

cdr3_nt: TGCGCCAGCAGCCCACCCATTTTCGTAGGACAGGGATGGCATGAGCAGTTCTTC
cdr3_aa: CASSPPIFVGQGWHEQFF
j_call: TRBJ2-1
d_call: TRBD1
v_call: TRBV5-1
clone_size: many

cdr3_nt: TGCGCCAGCAGCTTGGACAGGCTCGTCGATGGCTACACCTTC
cdr3_aa: CASSLDRLVDGYTF
j_call: TRBJ1-2
d_call: .
v_call: TRBV5-1
clone_size: .

cdr3_nt: TGTGCCACCACAAGTGGCGGAATCAATCAGCCCCAGCATTTT
cdr3_aa: CATTSGGINQPQHF
j_call: TRBJ1-5
d_call: .
v_call: TRBV7-9
clone_size: .

cdr3_nt: TGCGCCAGCAGCCGACTAGCGGGAGGTATGGGCAATGAGCAGTTCTTC
cdr3_aa: CASSRLAGGMGNEQFF
j_call: TRBJ2-1
d_call: TRBD2
v_call: TRBV4-1
clone_size: many

cdr3_nt: TGTGCCATCAGTGAGTCGGGGACAGGGAATCAGCCCCAGCATTTT
cdr3_aa: CAISESGTGNQPQHF
j_call: TRBJ1-5
d_call: TRBD1
v_call: TRBV10-3
clone_size: many

cdr3_nt: TGCAGCGTCGAAAGTGGCTATGGCTACACCTTC
cdr3_aa: CSVESGYGYTF
j_call: TRBJ1-2
d_call: .
v_call: TRBV29-1
clone_size: few

cdr3_nt: TGTGCCAGCAGTTTAGTGGCAGGGGATCAGGGCTACACCTTC
cdr3_aa: CASSLVAGDQGYTF
j_call: TRBJ1-2
d_call: .
v_call: TRBV12-3/TRBV12-4
clone_size: few

cdr3_nt: TGCAGTGCTAGAAGTGGTCTCCTGTACAATGAGCAGTTCTTC
cdr3_aa: CSARSGLLYNEQFF
j_call: TRBJ2-1
d_call: .
v_call: TRBV20-1
clone_size: many

cdr3_nt: TGCGCCAGCAGCTTGCAGGGGGCTTCATTAGGCAATGAGCAGTTCTTC
cdr3_aa: CASSLQGASLGNEQFF
j_call: TRBJ2-1
d_call: TRBD1
v_call: TRBV5-1
clone_size: .

cdr3_nt: TGTGCCAGCAGCTTAGATCCTAGGGAGCAGTTCTTC
cdr3_aa: CASSLDPREQFF
j_call: TRBJ2-1
d_call: .
v_call: TRBV11-2
clone_size: few

cdr3_nt: TGTGCCAGCAGCTTGGACGGGACTAAAGAGACCCAGTACTTC
cdr3_aa: CASSLDGTKETQYF
j_call: TRBJ2-5
d_call: TRBD2
v_call: TRBV7-9
clone_size: few

cdr3_nt: TGTGCCAGCAGTGTCCTAGCGGGAGGGCGCGAGCAGTACTTC
cdr3_aa: CASSVLAGGREQYF
j_call: TRBJ2-7
d_call: TRBD2
v_call: TRBV25-1
clone_size: few

cdr3_nt: TGTGCCAGCAGCCCGAGACTAGCGGGGGAGGACACAGATACGCAGTATTTT
cdr3_aa: CASSPRLAGEDTDTQYF
j_call: TRBJ2-3
d_call: TRBD2
v_call: TRBV11-2
clone_size: .

cdr3_nt: TGTGCCAGCAGTGAAAAGCGACTAGCAGGTGGAATAAACTTC
cdr3_aa: CASSEKRLAGGINF
j_call: TRBJ2-7
d_call: TRBD2
v_call: TRBV25-1
clone_size: many

cdr3_nt: TGTGCCAGCAGCCAGACTAGCGGGAGTGCGGATACGCAGTATTTT
cdr3_aa: CASSQTSGSADTQYF
j_call: TRBJ2-3
d_call: TRBD2
v_call: TRBV7-3
clone_size: .

cdr3_nt: TGTGCCAGCAGTTTGAAGACTAGCGGGGCGTATGAGCAGTTCTTC
cdr3_aa: CASSLKTSGAYEQFF
j_call: TRBJ2-1
d_call: TRBD2
v_call: TRBV27
clone_size: .

cdr3_nt: TGTGCCAGCAAGAGTTTCTTAGCGGTGAAAGAGACCCAGTACTTC
cdr3_aa: CASKSFLAVKETQYF
j_call: TRBJ2-5
d_call: .
v_call: TRBV2
clone_size: few

cdr3_nt: TGTGCCAGCAGTTCCAGACTATTAAGCACAGATACGCAGTATTTT
cdr3_aa: CASSSRLLSTDTQYF
j_call: TRBJ2-3
d_call: .
v_call: TRBV28
clone_size: many

cdr3_nt: TGCAGTTCTCAGGGCCGAGACTACAATGAGCAGTTCTTC
cdr3_aa: CSSQGRDYNEQFF
j_call: TRBJ2-1
d_call: .
v_call: TRBV20-1
clone_size: many

cdr3_nt: TGTGCCAGCAGTTACGACAGCAAATATCAGCCCCAGCATTTT
cdr3_aa: CASSYDSKYQPQHF
j_call: TRBJ1-5
d_call: .
v_call: TRBV6-5
clone_size: .

cdr3_nt: TGCGCCAGCAGCAGATCCGGGACAGATAATTCACCCCTCCACTTT
cdr3_aa: CASSRSGTDNSPLHF
j_call: TRBJ1-6
d_call: TRBD1
v_call: TRBV5-1
clone_size: .

cdr3_nt: TGTGCCAGCAGGCCTCCACTTAGGGGGGGCGAGCAGTACTTC
cdr3_aa: CASRPPLRGGEQYF
j_call: TRBJ2-7
d_call: .
v_call: TRBV28
clone_size: few

cdr3_nt: TGTGCCAGCAGTTATGACAGGGGGCGGAACAATGAGCAGTTCTTC
cdr3_aa: CASSYDRGRNNEQFF
j_call: TRBJ2-1
d_call: TRBD1
v_call: TRBV6-5
clone_size: few

cdr3_nt: TGTGCCAGCTCACCGGACAGCCGAAATGAAAAACTGTTTTTT
cdr3_aa: CASSPDSRNEKLFF
j_call: TRBJ1-4
d_call: .
v_call: TRBV18
clone_size: few

cdr3_nt: TGTGCCAGCCTCTCGGGCGGACAAGAGACCCAGTACTTC
cdr3_aa: CASLSGGQETQYF
j_call: TRBJ2-5
d_call: .
v_call: TRBV7-9
clone_size: many

cdr3_nt: TGCGCCAGCAGCGATCCACAGGGGGCTCAGGAGACCCAGTACTTC
cdr3_aa: CASSDPQGAQETQYF
j_call: TRBJ2-5
d_call: TRBD1
v_call: TRBV5-1
clone_size: few

cdr3_nt: TGTGCCAGCAAAAGGACTAGCGGAAAATACAATGAGCAGTTCTTC
cdr3_aa: CASKRTSGKYNEQFF
j_call: TRBJ2-1
d_call: TRBD2
v_call: TRBV2
clone_size: few

cdr3_nt: TGTGCCAGCAATAGCCGGGACAGCGGGAACACTGAAGCTTTCTTT
cdr3_aa: CASNSRDSGNTEAFF
j_call: TRBJ1-1
d_call: TRBD1
v_call: TRBV6-1
clone_size: few

cdr3_nt: TGTGCCAGCAGCGAAGCAGCCATGTTGGGCGAGCAGTACTTC
cdr3_aa: CASSEAAMLGEQYF
j_call: TRBJ2-7
d_call: .
v_call: TRBV9
clone_size: .

cdr3_nt: TGTGCCAGCAGCCAAAGGACTAGCGGGAGGTACAATGAGCAGTTCTTC
cdr3_aa: CASSQRTSGRYNEQFF
j_call: TRBJ2-1
d_call: TRBD2
v_call: TRBV6-1
clone_size: many

cdr3_nt: TGTGCCAGCAGCCTCCCCCCATGGGTAGCTAGCCCCGCGAACACCGGGGAGCTGTTTTTT
cdr3_aa: CASSLPPWVASPANTGELFF
j_call: TRBJ2-2
d_call: .
v_call: TRBV12-3/TRBV12-4
clone_size: few

cdr3_nt: TGTGCCAGCAGTTTGTCCGCGGCAGGAGGAAACACCATATATTTT
cdr3_aa: CASSLSAAGGNTIYF
j_call: TRBJ1-3
d_call: .
v_call: TRBV12-3/TRBV12-4
clone_size: many

cdr3_nt: TGTGCCAGCAGTCCGAAGCGAGGCGGACTAGCGACCCGTTACGAGCAGTACTTC
cdr3_aa: CASSPKRGGLATRYEQYF
j_call: TRBJ2-7
d_call: TRBD2
v_call: TRBV12-3/TRBV12-4
clone_size: .

cdr3_nt: TGCGCCAGCACCTCCCCCAGCGGGAGGGCCGATGAGCAGTACTTC
cdr3_aa: CASTSPSGRADEQYF
j_call: TRBJ2-7
d_call: TRBD2
v_call: TRBV5-1
clone_size: .

cdr3_nt: TGTGCCATCAGTGAGAGGGCTAGCGGGATTTTGGATGAGCAGTTCTTC
cdr3_aa: CAISERASGILDEQFF
j_call: TRBJ2-1
d_call: TRBD2
v_call: TRBV10-3
clone_size: many

cdr3_nt: TGCGCCAGCAGCTCCGCCCCGCGTGATGAGCAGTTCTTC
cdr3_aa: CASSSAPRDEQFF
j_call: TRBJ2-1
d_call: .
v_call: TRBV5-1
clone_size: .

cdr3_nt: TGTGCCACCGGGACAGACAAACTAGCCAAAAACATTCAGTACTTC
cdr3_aa: CATGTDKLAKNIQYF
j_call: TRBJ2-4
d_call: TRBD1
v_call: TRBV6-2/TRBV6-3
clone_size: many

cdr3_nt: TGCGCCAGCAGCTTGGGACAGGACCTTGCAACTAATGAAAAACTGTTTTTT
cdr3_aa: CASSLGQDLATNEKLFF
j_call: TRBJ1-4
d_call: .
v_call: TRBV5-1
clone_size: few

cdr3_nt: TGTGCCAGCAGCGCTGGGGGCTACTATGGCTACACCTTC
cdr3_aa: CASSAGGYYGYTF
j_call: TRBJ1-2
d_call: .
v_call: TRBV9
clone_size: many

cdr3_nt: TGTGCCAGCAGTGTGGGCATAGTGTGGAATGAGCAGTTCTTC
cdr3_aa: CASSVGIVWNEQFF
j_call: TRBJ2-1
d_call: .
v_call: TRBV25-1
clone_size: many

cdr3_nt: TGTGCCAGCAGCGCTTTACAGGGGGCGTTGACTGAAGCTTTCTTT
cdr3_aa: CASSALQGALTEAFF
j_call: TRBJ1-1
d_call: TRBD1
v_call: TRBV7-4
clone_size: .